These 5 T cell receptor beta chains were sequenced from one sample in a study of blood T cell repertoires in COVID-19. Assay: immunoSEQ multiplex PCR; the TCRdb copy retains only in-frame clones and omits some. This table has around 50,000 clones, 75% to 90% appearing once. Sequencing was done on a sample of peripheral blood. The receptors derive from a human donor in a cohort sampled during active COVID-19.

The chain joins TRBV7-9 to TRBJ2-3, with 8 positions matching TRBD2. Germline values: CDR1 SEHNR, CDR2 FQNEAQ (reference sequence). V shed 5 bases and J 2 bases; nucleotides not matched to a gene: 6. The CDR3 is 15 residues long. The CDR3 is CASSLGGALTDTQYF. CDR3 DNA sequence: TGTGCCAGCAGCCTCGGGGGGGCCCTCACAGATACGCAGTATTTT.

V is TRBV24-1 and J is TRBJ2-7; 7 bases match TRBD1. Looked up from germline, CDR1 is KGHDR and CDR2 is SFDVKD. Unmatched junction bases numbered 5, after V lost 1 base and J lost 0 bases. The CDR3 has 16 residues. CDR3 sequence: CATSDLRQGSSYEQYF. CDR3 DNA: TGTGCCACCAGTGATTTACGACAGGGTAGCTCCTACGAGCAGTACTTC.

This clone was seen just once. This chain links TRBV7-8 with TRBJ2-7; 8 positions agree with TRBD2. The V segment lost 1 base and the J segment 5 bases; nucleotides outside the gene matches: 7. Germline V gives CDR1 SGHVS, CDR2 FQNEAQ. This CDR3 has 15 residues. The CDR3, as DNA: TGTGCCAGCAGCTTAGAGAGGACTAGCTTCCACGAGCAGTACTTC. It codes for CASSLERTSFHEQYF.

This chain uses TRBV6-1 with TRBJ2-3; no reliable D call. Trimming cost V 3 bases and J 4 bases, with 14 bases left between them. The germline gives CDR1 MNHNS, CDR2 SASEGT. CDR3 length equals 15 residues. CDR3 DNA sequence: TGTGCCAGCAGTGATTATGGCCAACCTCCAGATACGCAGTATTTT. It translates to CASSDYGQPPDTQYF.

The sample holds one count of this clone. The chain recombines TRBV12-3 or TRBV12-4 with TRBJ2-1; D is unresolved. V was shortened by 10 bases and J by 0 bases, with 10 bases between the two germline ends. The CDR3 contains 13 residues. CDR3 DNA sequence: TGTGCCACTAGACGGAGCTCCTACAATGAGCAGTTCTTC. As protein: CATRRSSYNEQFF.